The rows below give T cell receptor beta chains drawn from one sample of a study of blood T cell repertoires in COVID-19. Using immunoSEQ multiplex PCR, the repertoire was profiled, and TCRdb retains in-frame clones only, with some absent. The data hold around 68,000 clones, with roughly 82% observed a single time. Sequencing was performed on peripheral blood. All receptors come from an elderly man with active COVID-19. Each CDR3 is given with its conserved first and last residue. Fields, in order: J gene, clone size, V gene, D gene, CDR3 protein, CDR3 DNA. The D gene is left open where the match is weak. The size entry is marked missing in some rows and otherwise reads once, few, many or a size class.

TRBJ2-4 | - | TRBV27 | TRBD2 | CASSPYGGNIQYF | TGTGCCAGCAGTCCCTACGGGGGGAACATTCAGTACTTC
TRBJ2-2 | - | TRBV19 | - | CASSIRGGRGTGELFF | TGTGCCAGTAGTATTCGAGGGGGAAGGGGAACCGGGGAGCTGTTTTTT
TRBJ2-7 | once | TRBV11-2 | TRBD2 | CASSLDLAGALSSYEQYF | TGTGCCAGCAGCTTAGATCTAGCGGGAGCCCTAAGCTCCTACGAGCAGTACTTC
TRBJ1-6 | - | TRBV9 | - | CASSSLPVLNSPLHF | TGTGCCAGCAGCTCGCTCCCGGTCTTAAATTCACCCCTCCACTTT
TRBJ2-3 | - | TRBV29-1 | TRBD1 | CSVPRQGARTDTQYF | TGCAGCGTTCCGCGGCAGGGGGCAAGGACAGATACGCAGTATTTT
TRBJ2-7 | - | TRBV29-1 | - | CSVEDRTPPYEQYF | TGCAGCGTTGAAGACAGGACACCCCCCTACGAGCAGTACTTC
TRBJ2-2 | - | TRBV9 | TRBD1 | CASSVRTGFNTGELFF | TGTGCCAGCAGCGTAAGGACAGGGTTCAACACCGGGGAGCTGTTTTTT
TRBJ2-2 | - | TRBV7-2 | - | CASSLGATRALSLFF | TGTGCCAGCAGCTTAGGGGCTACTAGAGCCCTGTCGCTGTTTTTT
TRBJ1-5 | - | TRBV6-2/TRBV6-3 | - | CASSWDLMGNQPQHF | TGTGCCAGCAGCTGGGACTTAATGGGCAATCAGCCCCAGCATTTT
TRBJ2-3 | - | TRBV10-3 | TRBD1 | CAISYGQATDTQYF | TGTGCCATCAGTTACGGACAGGCCACAGATACGCAGTATTTT
TRBJ2-1 | - | TRBV6-6 | - | CASSYTDNEQFF | TGTGCCAGCAGTTACACAGACAATGAGCAGTTCTTC
TRBJ2-2 | few | TRBV5-6 | TRBD2 | CASSALAGNTGELFF | TGTGCCAGCAGCGCCCTAGCGGGGAACACCGGGGAGCTGTTTTTT
TRBJ1-2 | - | TRBV28 | - | CASSGVSYGYTF | TGTGCCAGCTCCGGGGTTTCCTATGGCTACACCTTC
TRBJ1-2 | - | TRBV3-1/TRBV3-2 | - | CASSQAYHGYTF | TGTGCCAGCAGCCAAGCCTACCATGGCTACACCTTC
TRBJ2-7 | - | TRBV28 | TRBD2 | CASSLYGASGRYSYEQYF | TGTGCCAGCAGTTTATATGGGGCTAGCGGGAGATATTCCTACGAGCAGTACTTC
TRBJ2-7 | once | TRBV5-5 | - | CASSKTGPTYEQYF | TGTGCCAGCAGCAAAACAGGGCCCACCTACGAGCAGTACTTC
TRBJ2-3 | - | TRBV3-1/TRBV3-2 | - | CASRGSDTQYF | TGTGCCAGCAGGGGCTCAGATACGCAGTATTTT
TRBJ2-6 | - | TRBV11-2 | TRBD1 | CASSSVRGNSGANVLTF | TGTGCCAGCAGCTCGGTCAGGGGGAACTCTGGGGCCAACGTCCTGACTTTC
TRBJ1-1 | - | TRBV19 | TRBD1 | CASSKEGQPSEAFF | TGTGCCAGTAGTAAAGAGGGACAGCCTTCTGAAGCTTTCTTT
TRBJ1-5 | - | TRBV19 | TRBD1 | CATVGQASNQPQHF | TGTGCCACTGTAGGACAGGCTAGCAATCAGCCCCAGCATTTT
TRBJ2-7 | once | TRBV6-5 | TRBD1 | CASRPTGGRYEQYF | TGTGCCAGCAGACCGACAGGGGGGCGGTACGAGCAGTACTTC
TRBJ1-2 | - | TRBV7-2 | TRBD1 | CASSLYGDRGRTDYGYTF | TGTGCCAGCAGCTTATATGGTGACAGGGGGCGCACTGACTATGGCTACACCTTC
TRBJ2-6 | few | TRBV19 | TRBD1 | CATRDRGSGANVLTF | TGTGCCACTCGGGACAGGGGTTCTGGGGCCAACGTCCTGACTTTC
TRBJ2-1 | - | TRBV7-2 | TRBD2 | CASSLGGVAGDRSGEQFF | TGTGCCAGCAGCTTAGGTGGAGTAGCGGGGGACCGATCCGGTGAGCAGTTCTTC
TRBJ1-2 | - | TRBV7-9 | - | CASSPYEDIPYGYTF | TGTGCCAGCAGCCCCTACGAGGACATCCCTTATGGCTACACCTTC
TRBJ2-5 | - | TRBV19 | - | CASKRGKETQYF | TGTGCCAGTAAGAGAGGGAAAGAGACCCAGTACTTC
TRBJ2-3 | - | TRBV2 | TRBD2 | CASSGVLAGSTDTQYF | TGTGCCAGCAGTGGGGTCCTAGCGGGAAGCACAGATACGCAGTATTTT
TRBJ2-3 | - | TRBV6-5 | TRBD2 | CASRGGVALDTQYF | TGTGCCAGCAGGGGGGGGGTAGCTCTAGATACGCAGTATTTT
TRBJ2-2 | - | TRBV9 | - | CASSVVGGSNTGELFF | TGTGCCAGCAGCGTAGTCGGGGGATCGAACACCGGGGAGCTGTTTTTT
TRBJ2-7 | - | TRBV5-6 | - | CASMKGSYEQYF | TGTGCCAGCATGAAAGGGAGCTACGAGCAGTACTTC
TRBJ1-5 | - | TRBV6-1 | - | CASSDGQTNQPQHF | TGTGCCAGCAGTGATGGGCAAACCAATCAGCCCCAGCATTTT
TRBJ1-2 | - | TRBV7-2 | TRBD1 | CASSLTRDRGLFGGYTF | TGTGCCAGCAGCCTAACCCGGGACAGGGGGCTTTTCGGTGGCTACACCTTC
TRBJ2-3 | - | TRBV14 | - | CASSQVGVLDTQYF | TGTGCCAGCAGCCAAGTCGGGGTGTTAGATACGCAGTATTTT
TRBJ1-2 | - | TRBV18 | - | CASSPDFSGRGYTF | TGTGCCAGCTCACCAGATTTTTCAGGGCGCGGCTACACCTTC
TRBJ2-1 | - | TRBV6-2/TRBV6-3 | - | CASSYSSTRAIASYNEQFF | TGTGCCAGCAGTTACTCGAGTACTAGGGCCATTGCTTCCTACAATGAGCAGTTCTTC
TRBJ1-1 | - | TRBV12-5 | - | CASGLDGVNTEAFF | TGTGCTAGTGGTTTGGACGGTGTGAACACTGAAGCTTTCTTT
TRBJ2-2 | - | TRBV4-2 | - | CASSQDLRGAGNTGELFF | TGTGCCAGCAGCCAAGATCTCCGCGGGGCTGGGAACACCGGGGAGCTGTTTTTT
TRBJ1-6 | few | TRBV5-1 | TRBD1 | CASSAVMTGDSPLHF | TGCGCCAGCAGCGCGGTAATGACAGGGGATTCACCCCTCCACTTT
TRBJ1-2 | few | TRBV18 | TRBD1 | CASSRDRGDNGYTF | TGTGCCAGCTCCCGGGACAGGGGCGATAATGGCTACACCTTC
TRBJ1-1 | once | TRBV5-1 | TRBD1 | CASSSGTGNTEAFF | TGCGCCAGCAGCTCAGGGACAGGGAACACTGAAGCTTTCTTT
TRBJ1-1 | - | TRBV7-2 | - | CASTARAMLGQGMSEAFF | TGTGCCAGCACCGCCAGGGCCATGTTAGGGCAGGGTATGTCTGAAGCTTTCTTT
TRBJ2-3 | - | TRBV12-3/TRBV12-4 | - | CASSAQITDTQYF | TGTGCCAGCAGTGCACAGATAACAGATACGCAGTATTTT
TRBJ2-1 | - | TRBV28 | - | CASSLPSSYNEQFF | TGTGCCAGCAGTTTACCTAGCTCCTACAATGAGCAGTTCTTC
TRBJ2-5 | - | TRBV7-2 | TRBD2 | CASSLSVGGGGGEAQTQYF | TGTGCCAGCAGCTTATCAGTGGGCGGCGGGGGGGGCGAAGCGCAGACCCAGTACTTC
TRBJ2-1 | once | TRBV7-2 | - | CASSPVRGTQVEQFF | TGTGCCAGCAGCCCAGTTAGGGGGACCCAGGTTGAGCAGTTCTTC
TRBJ2-3 | - | TRBV30 | - | CAWSRDRYDTQYF | TGTGCCTGGAGTCGGGATAGGTATGATACGCAGTATTTT
TRBJ2-2 | - | TRBV7-8 | TRBD2 | CASSLSIVGAGGVTGELFF | TGTGCCAGCAGCTTAAGTATTGTCGGAGCGGGGGGAGTCACCGGGGAGCTGTTTTTT
TRBJ1-5 | - | TRBV6-2/TRBV6-3 | - | CASSYFGGNQPQHF | TGTGCCAGCAGTTATTTCGGGGGCAATCAGCCCCAGCATTTT
TRBJ1-6 | many | TRBV6-6 | TRBD1 | CASSPKYRGSSYNSPLHF | TGTGCCAGCAGTCCAAAATACAGGGGGAGCTCCTATAATTCACCCCTCCACTTT
TRBJ2-3 | - | TRBV5-6 | TRBD2 | CASSLRLAGTDTQYF | TGTGCCAGCAGCTTGCGGCTAGCGGGCACAGATACGCAGTATTTT
TRBJ1-1 | medium-sized | TRBV14 | - | CASSQGGALNTEAFF | TGTGCCAGCAGCCAAGGTGGGGCTCTGAACACTGAAGCTTTCTTT
TRBJ1-1 | - | TRBV30 | - | CAWSVRGAGAFF | TGTGCCTGGAGTGTACGCGGCGCGGGAGCTTTCTTT
TRBJ1-1 | - | TRBV4-1 | - | CASSPTDKNTEAFF | TGCGCCAGCAGCCCGACGGACAAGAACACTGAAGCTTTCTTT
TRBJ2-7 | - | TRBV10-3 | TRBD2 | CASRLETSGIYEQYF | TGTGCCAGCAGGCTGGAGACTAGCGGGATCTACGAGCAGTACTTC
TRBJ1-6 | - | TRBV6-4 | TRBD1 | CASSEAGGSASPLHF | TGTGCCAGCAGTGAAGCAGGGGGCTCAGCTTCACCCCTCCACTTT